These T cell receptor beta chains were read from a single sample in a study of early T cells in non-severe SARS-CoV-2 infection. TCRdb processed the 5' RACE reads anew with MiXCR; each CDR3 protein has one entry. The sample consists of some 31,000 distinct CDR3 sequences, around 5.7% of them appearing once. What was sequenced was whole blood. Receptors originate from an adult who was a healthcare worker with PCR-confirmed SARS-CoV-2 infection or an uninfected control (not recorded which). The CDR3 runs from the conserved cysteine through the conserved F or W. The D gene is left open where the match is weak. The size field is filled for only some rows; it gives once, few, many or a size class.

cdr3_nt	cdr3_aa	j_call	v_call	d_call	clone_size
TGTGCCAGCAGCGCCCAAACTGATAACTATGGCTACACCTTC	CASSAQTDNYGYTF	TRBJ1-2	TRBV11-2	-	many
TGTGCCAGCAGTTTATTGGAGTGGGGACAGGGGGCGCGAAGCTACGAGCAGTACTTC	CASSLLEWGQGARSYEQYF	TRBJ2-7	TRBV28	TRBD1	many
TGTGCCACCAGTGACCCGACTAGCGGGAGGCCCTACGAGCAGTACTTC	CATSDPTSGRPYEQYF	TRBJ2-7	TRBV24-1	TRBD2	many
TGTGCCAGCAGGCCCCTGGGGACTAGCGGCACCGGGGAGCTGTTTTTT	CASRPLGTSGTGELFF	TRBJ2-2	TRBV6-2/TRBV6-3	TRBD2	many
TGTGCCAGCAGCAGAAAGGGACTAGCGGAATTAATCTCCTACAATGAGCAGTTCTTC	CASSRKGLAELISYNEQFF	TRBJ2-1	TRBV27	TRBD2	many
TGTGCCAGTAAGACGGGACCATACACAGATACGCAGTATTTT	CASKTGPYTDTQYF	TRBJ2-3	TRBV19	-	many
TGTGCCAGCAGCCCGACAAGGCAGAAAGAGACCCAGTACTTC	CASSPTRQKETQYF	TRBJ2-5	TRBV7-3	-	many
TGTGCCAGTAGTTGGGACCGGGATAGCAATGAGCAGTTCTTC	CASSWDRDSNEQFF	TRBJ2-1	TRBV19	-	many
TGTGCCACCAGCAGCTTGGGGCTGATGGGCGAGACCCAGTACTTC	CATSSLGLMGETQYF	TRBJ2-5	TRBV15	-	few
TGTGCCAGCAGTTACCCCAATGACAGGGTGTCAGATACGCAGTATTTT	CASSYPNDRVSDTQYF	TRBJ2-3	TRBV6-5	TRBD1	few
TGTGCCAGCAGCTTGTTGGGGAATTCACCCCTCCACTTT	CASSLLGNSPLHF	TRBJ1-6	TRBV5-4	-	many
TGTGCCAGCAGGGGGGCCCACAGCGCGCCAGGGAACACCGGGGAGCTGTTTTTT	CASRGAHSAPGNTGELFF	TRBJ2-2	TRBV12-3/TRBV12-4	-	few
TGTGCCAGTAACATGGTGCCGAACACTGAAGCTTTCTTT	CASNMVPNTEAFF	TRBJ1-1	TRBV6-2/TRBV6-3	-	many
TGTGCCAGCAGTTTACCTCAGACTAGCGTGTACGAGCAGTACTTC	CASSLPQTSVYEQYF	TRBJ2-7	TRBV12-3/TRBV12-4	TRBD2	many
TGTGCCAGCAGTTACTCGATAGGAGGATTTGAAGCTTTCTTT	CASSYSIGGFEAFF	TRBJ1-1	TRBV6-5	-	many
TGTGCCAGCAGTGACAGGACGGCGAACCAGTTCTTC	CASSDRTANQFF	TRBJ2-1	TRBV6-1	-	many
TGTGCCAGCAGCTTAGTTGGTAGCGGGGGTTCCGCTACGCAGTATTTT	CASSLVGSGGSATQYF	TRBJ2-3	TRBV7-9	TRBD2	few
TGTGCCTGGGCGGCCCAGACCCTAAACATTCAGTACTTC	CAWAAQTLNIQYF	TRBJ2-4	TRBV30	-	many
TGTGCCAGCAGCTTAGCGCCGGGACTAGCGAATGAGCAGTTCTTC	CASSLAPGLANEQFF	TRBJ2-1	TRBV7-2	TRBD2	many
TGTGCCAGCAGACCCGTGGAGGGAGATTCACCCCTCCACTTT	CASRPVEGDSPLHF	TRBJ1-6	TRBV27	-	many
TGTGCCAGCAGCGCGACAGGGGGCTCGGACACTGAAGCTTTCTTT	CASSATGGSDTEAFF	TRBJ1-1	TRBV7-8	TRBD1	many
TGTGCCAGCAGCTTAGATATTCCGGGGAACCAGTACTTC	CASSLDIPGNQYF	TRBJ2-5	TRBV11-2	-	few
TGTGCCAGCAGCCCCCTCGGGGCTGGGCAAGAGACCCAGTACTTC	CASSPLGAGQETQYF	TRBJ2-5	TRBV7-3	-	-
TGCAGTGCTCCCGGGACTCGCTCCTACAATGAGCAGTTCTTC	CSAPGTRSYNEQFF	TRBJ2-1	TRBV20-1	-	many
TGTGCCAGCAGCTTAACAACCGGGGCCAACGTCCTAACTTTC	CASSLTTGANVLTF	TRBJ2-6	TRBV7-3	-	few
TGTGCCAGCAGCTTGACAGGTTGGAGAGATACGCAGTATTTT	CASSLTGWRDTQYF	TRBJ2-3	TRBV7-3	-	many
TGTGCCAGCACGGCCCAGGCTGGGGCCAACGTCCTGACTTTC	CASTAQAGANVLTF	TRBJ2-6	TRBV6-2/TRBV6-3	-	-
TGTGCCAGCAACACAGGGGCCGGGGAGCTGTTTTTT	CASNTGAGELFF	TRBJ2-2	TRBV7-2	TRBD1	few
TGTGCCAGCAGATCCGGAAACACCATATATTTT	CASRSGNTIYF	TRBJ1-3	TRBV27	-	many
TGTGCCAGCAGCTTAGATGGCGGGAGATACGGGGAGCTGTTTTTT	CASSLDGGRYGELFF	TRBJ2-2	TRBV7-6	TRBD2	-
TGTGCCAGCAGCTTAGAAACTGAAGCTTTCTTT	CASSLETEAFF	TRBJ1-1	TRBV7-9	-	many
TGCGCCAGCCGGGGGGACACCGGGGAGCTGTTTTTT	CASRGDTGELFF	TRBJ2-2	TRBV10-2	TRBD2	few
TGTGCCAGCAGCCAGACTTCCGGGACTAGCGGGAGCCTAAGCTCCTACGAGCAGTACTTC	CASSQTSGTSGSLSSYEQYF	TRBJ2-7	TRBV3-1	TRBD2	-
TGTGCCAGTAGCATGACGCTTACTTCTCAGGGCCATGAGCAGTTCTTC	CASSMTLTSQGHEQFF	TRBJ2-1	TRBV19	-	many
TGCAGTGCTCGTCCTAGCTCCTACAATGAGCAGTTCTTC	CSARPSSYNEQFF	TRBJ2-1	TRBV20-1	-	many
TGTGCCAGCAGTAGTTCAGGGGGGAGCTACGAGCAGTACTTC	CASSSSGGSYEQYF	TRBJ2-7	TRBV28	-	many
TGCGCCAGCAGCTTGGGGGACGCCGGAAACACCATATATTTT	CASSLGDAGNTIYF	TRBJ1-3	TRBV5-1	-	many